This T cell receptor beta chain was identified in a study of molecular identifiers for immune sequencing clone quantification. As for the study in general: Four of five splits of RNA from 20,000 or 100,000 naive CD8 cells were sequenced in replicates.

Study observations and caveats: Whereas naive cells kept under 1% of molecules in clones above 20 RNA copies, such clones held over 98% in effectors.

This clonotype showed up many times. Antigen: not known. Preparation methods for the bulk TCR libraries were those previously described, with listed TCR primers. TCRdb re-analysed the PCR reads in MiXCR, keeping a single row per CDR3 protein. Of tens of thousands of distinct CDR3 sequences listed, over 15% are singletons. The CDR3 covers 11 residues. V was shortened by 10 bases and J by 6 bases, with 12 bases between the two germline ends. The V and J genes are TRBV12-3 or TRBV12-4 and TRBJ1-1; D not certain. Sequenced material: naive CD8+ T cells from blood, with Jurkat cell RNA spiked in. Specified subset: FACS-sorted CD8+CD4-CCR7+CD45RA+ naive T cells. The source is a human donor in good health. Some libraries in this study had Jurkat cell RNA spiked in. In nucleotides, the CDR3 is TGTGCCACCAATACTGGGGCTGAAGCTTTCTTT. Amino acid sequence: CATNTGAEAFF.